This TCR beta chain was documented in a study of cytomegalovirus exposure and HLA in healthy donors. Study-wide context: The same platform was used for the 95 to 150 validation repertoires and the roughly 600 first-cohort repertoires, a later analysis reported.

Study-wide findings and caveats: It was about 180 TCR beta chains that were listed as cytomegalovirus-associated. CMV antigen specificity of a few CMV-associated chains was confirmed in vitro.

Some clones are missing from TCRdb's copy, which holds only in-frame ones; the method was immunoSEQ multiplex PCR. The sample has 100,000 to 150,000 clones, over 75% seen once. Remarks on this clone: Its matching antigen is unknown.

Germline V CDR1 and CDR2: SGHVS, FNYEAQ. Deletions cut 5 bases from V and 3 bases from J, with 17 bases between. CDR3 size: 15 residues. The chain carries TRBV7-6 and TRBJ2-7; tentative D call: TRBD1 (6 bases). This sequence was found in a woman in her 30s in good health and CMV-seronegative. The sample comprised PBMCs. In DNA, the CDR3 is TGTGCCAGCAGCCGTGAAGATCCGGACAGCTACGAGCAGTACTTC. Translating it yields CASSREDPDSYEQYF.